These 24 T cell receptor beta chains share one sample of origin, sequenced in a study of blood T cell repertoires in COVID-19. Sequencing used immunoSEQ multiplex PCR; TCRdb keeps in-frame clones, though not all of them. The sample lists about 240,000 clones; about four fifths were seen once. Input material: peripheral blood. Receptor source: a man aged 25-45 years who had recovered from COVID-19.

V usage is TRBV19 and J usage is TRBJ2-3, with 9 positions matching TRBD1. The junction had 5 bases not matched to a gene; V was cut back by 6 bases and J by 4 bases. CDR3 length: 14 residues. Germline V CDR1 and CDR2: LNHDA, SQIVND (reference sequence). The CDR3 DNA reads as TGTGCCAGTAGCCGGACAGGGGTTGCAGATACGCAGTATTTT. As protein: CASSRTGVADTQYF.

The J gene is TRBJ1-2, the V gene TRBV7-3; tentatively, D is TRBD1 (5 bases). Trimming removed 5 bases at V and 6 bases at J, with 19 bases between. Germline lookup yields CDR1 SGHTA and CDR2 FQGTGA. The CDR3 is 15 amino acids. CDR3 nucleotides: TGTGCCAGCAGCGGATTTGTAGGGGAGGAGAATGGCTACACCTTC. Amino acid sequence: CASSGFVGEENGYTF. The variable domain in full, with the rest retrieved from reference TRBV7-3 and TRBJ1-2, is GAGVSQTPSNKVTEKGKYVELRCDPISGHTALYWYRQSLGQGPEFLIYFQGTGAADDSGLPNDRFFAVRPEGSVSTLKIQRTERGDSAVYLCASSGFVGEENGYTFGSGTRLTVV.

The chain links TRBV7-6 to TRBJ2-3, with D possibly matching TRBD2 (5 bases). The CDR3 contains 15 residues. Germline CDR1 and CDR2: SGHVS and FNYEAQ. The ends were cut back, 5 bases at V and 4 bases at J, with 16 bases in the middle. The CDR3 bases are TGTGCCAGCAGCCGAGGCGGGTTTAGCCCAGATACGCAGTATTTT. Amino acids: CASSRGGFSPDTQYF.

DNA for the CDR3: TGTGCCAGCAGTGGCCCCTCAGGGGAAAACCTTTACGAGCAGTACTTC. Protein product: CASSGPSGENLYEQYF. The chain uses TRBV25-1 and TRBJ2-7; a weak D match, TRBD1 (6 bases). This CDR3 contains 16 residues. With 4 bases removed from V and 4 bases from J, the gap between germline ends came to 20 bases. Germline assignment: CDR1 MGHDK and CDR2 SYGVNS.

The chain couples TRBV6-6 to TRBJ1-2; D unresolved. CDR3 length: 13 amino acids. Per germline, CDR1 MNHNY and CDR2 SVGAGI (reference sequence). The V gene lost 6 bases and the J gene lost 0 bases, with 8 bases spanning the gap. The CDR3 sequence: CASRHTANYGYTF. The CDR3 DNA is TGTGCCAGCAGGCACACAGCTAACTATGGCTACACCTTC.

The J gene is TRBJ2-5, the V gene TRBV5-1; D is undetermined. The CDR3 is 11 residues long. The V end was cut by 4 bases, the J end by 5 bases, with 6 bases between. Germline assignment: CDR1 SGHRS and CDR2 YFSETQ. The chain's CDR3 is CASSTAETQYF. The CDR3 region has the DNA TGCGCCAGCAGCACAGCTGAGACCCAGTACTTC.

The chain employs TRBV4-2 and TRBJ2-5, with TRBD2 matching over 9 bases. V shed 0 bases and J 3 bases; nucleotides not matched to a gene: 5. Germline CDR1 LGHNA, CDR2 YNFKEQ. The CDR3 runs 16 residues. CDR3 protein: CASSQEWASGEETQYF. CDR3 sequence (DNA): TGTGCCAGCAGCCAAGAATGGGCTAGCGGGGAAGAGACCCAGTACTTC.

This clone was detected only once. The chain's CDR3 is CASSLNTGTGVVDTQYF. As DNA, the CDR3 is TGCGCCAGCAGCCTTAACACCGGGACAGGGGTGGTGGATACGCAGTATTTT. The chain recombines TRBV5-1 with TRBJ2-3, with 10 bases aligning to TRBD1. Germline CDR1 and CDR2: SGHRS and YFSETQ. This CDR3 has 17 residues. V lost 4 bases, J lost 6 bases, and 14 bases stayed unmatched.

The rearrangement uses TRBV2 and TRBJ2-7, with a tentative D call TRBD2 (7 bases). The germline V gene encodes CDR1 SNHLY and CDR2 FYNNEI. The CDR3 has 13 residues. Trimming took off 8 bases at V and 7 bases at J, with 18 bases between the two ends. The DNA for the CDR3 is TGTGCCAGCGCGATACGGGGGGCCGGGGAGCAGTACTTC. It encodes CASAIRGAGEQYF.

This chain connects TRBV5-6 to TRBJ1-5, with D possibly being TRBD1 (5 bases). Per germline, CDR1 SGHDT and CDR2 YYEEEE. The CDR3 contains 15 residues. V was shortened by 0 bases and J by 3 bases, with 10 bases between the two germline ends. The CDR3 DNA reads TGTGCCAGCAGCTTGGATAGGGGCCCCAATCAGCCCCAGCATTTT. This encodes CASSLDRGPNQPQHF.

This chain joins TRBV4-1 and TRBJ2-3; 8 bases map to TRBD1. The V gene end was trimmed by 3 bases and the J gene end by 3 bases; junction bases not matched to a gene: 8. The CDR3 extends over 16 amino acids. Germline CDR1 and CDR2: MGHRA and YSYEKL. CDR3 DNA: TGCGCCAGCAGCCACGGGACAGGAATTGGTACAGATACGCAGTATTTT. It codes for CASSHGTGIGTDTQYF.

This chain connects TRBV21-1 to TRBJ2-5; the table gives TRBD2 as D, unverified against the DNA. TRBV21-1 is reported as a pseudogene. The CDR3 covers 17 residues. CDR3 in amino acids: CASSTKRGLAGQETQYF. CDR3 coding DNA: TGTGCCAGCAGCACTAAGAGGGGACTAGCGGGACAAGAGACCCAGTACTTC.

This clone was observed a few times. Written as DNA, the CDR3 is TGCGCCAGCAGCCAAGGGACAGTGTATGGAGAGACCCAGTACTTC. Translated, it gives CASSQGTVYGETQYF. The V call is TRBV4-1, the J call TRBJ2-5; D may be TRBD1 (6 bases). Between the trimmed V and J ends, which lost 1 base and 4 bases, there was a span of 13 bases. This CDR3 has 15 residues. Germline V gene data show CDR1 as MGHRA and CDR2 as YSYEKL.

The chain has TRBV5-1 and TRBJ1-6; D uncertain. The germline V gene has CDR1 SGHRS and CDR2 YFSETQ. Trimming removed 0 bases at V and 0 bases at J, with 7 bases between. The CDR3 has 16 amino acids. The CDR3 region has the DNA TGCGCCAGCAGCTTGGGAGCGAGCTCCTATAATTCACCCCTCCACTTT. As protein: CASSLGASSYNSPLHF.

This clone was detected only a few times. CDR3 coding DNA: TGCAGCGTTGTGGGACAGGGAAACCAAGAGACCCAGTACTTC. Encoded protein: CSVVGQGNQETQYF. V usage is TRBV29-1 and J usage is TRBJ2-5; 9 positions match TRBD1. V was clipped by 4 bases and J by 0 bases; unmatched bases: 3. The germline V gene encodes CDR1 SQVTM and CDR2 ANQGSEA. The CDR3 spans 14 residues.

This clone was counted a single time. One end of the junction varies from germline; a read error may be responsible. J is TRBJ2-7 and V is TRBV14, with a possible D match to TRBD1 (6 bases). Germline-derived CDR1 and CDR2 are SGHDN and FVKESK. CDR3 length: 11 amino acids. The CDR3 sequence is CASSQERTVYF. CDR3 in DNA: TGTGCCAGCAGCCAAGAACGGACAGTATATTTC. The full variable domain, with the rest looked up from reference TRBV14 and TRBJ2-7, is EAGVTQFPSHSVIEKGQTVTLRCDPISGHDNLYWYRRVMGKEIKFLLHFVKESKQDESGMPNNRFLAERTGGTYSTLKVQPAELEDSGVYFCASSQERTVYFGPGTRLTVT.

The chain carries TRBV10-3 and TRBJ2-7; 7 nucleotides line up with TRBD1. Germline values: CDR1 ENHRY, CDR2 SYGVKD. Losses at the gene ends were 2 bases for V and 2 bases for J; bases not matched to a gene: 3. The CDR3 is 14 residues long. The CDR3 DNA follows: TGTGCCATCAGTGAGATGGGGACAGCCTACGAGCAGTACTTC. Translated: CAISEMGTAYEQYF.

The chain joins TRBV28 to TRBJ2-7; 7 nucleotides match TRBD1. The length of the CDR3 is 14 residues. The V segment lost 2 bases and the J segment 2 bases; nucleotides outside the gene matches: 3. Germline V gene lookup returns CDR1 MDHEN and CDR2 SYDVKM. The CDR3 DNA follows: TGTGCCAGCAGTTTAGACAGGGTCCCCTACGAGCAGTACGTC. Amino acid sequence: CASSLDRVPYEQYV.

In this sample, this clone turned up once. V gene TRBV3-1 (or the pseudogene TRBV3-2) combines with J gene TRBJ2-7; a possible D gene is TRBD1 (5 bases). The CDR3 spans 13 residues. Trimming removed 0 bases from V and 9 bases from J, with 12 bases in between. Germline loops: CDR1 LGHDT, CDR2 YNNKEL (reference sequence). Here the CDR3 reads CASSQDGADRQYV. The CDR3 DNA follows: TGTGCCAGCAGCCAAGATGGGGCAGACAGGCAGTACGTC.

The chain combines TRBV4-2 with TRBJ2-3, with a possible D match to TRBD1 (8 bases). This CDR3 region has 17 residues. Trimming stripped 0 bases from V and 3 bases from J, with 16 bases between. In germline, CDR1 is LGHNA, CDR2 YNFKEQ. The chain's CDR3 is CASSQDWIQGGTDTQYF. CDR3 nucleotides: TGTGCCAGCAGCCAAGATTGGATACAGGGGGGGACAGATACGCAGTATTTT.

Only a few counts were recorded for this clone. The chain uses TRBV19 and TRBJ2-2; TRBD1 aligns across 9 bases. The germline V gene has CDR1 LNHDA and CDR2 SQIVND (reference sequence). Losses at the gene ends were 3 bases for V and 3 bases for J; bases not matched to a gene: 2. CDR3 length: 15 residues. CDR3 nucleotides: TGTGCCAGTAGTATTTGGGACAGGGACACCGGGGAGCTGTTTTTT. Its protein is CASSIWDRDTGELFF.

J is TRBJ2-1 and V is TRBV10-1; weak D call: TRBD2 (6 bases). This CDR3 spans 14 amino acids. V was pared by 4 bases and J by 6 bases, with 13 bases between. From germline, CDR1 is WNHNN and CDR2 SYGVQD (reference sequence). The CDR3 region has the DNA TGCGCCAGCAGTGGGGGGGTTGAAGGCAATGAGCAGTTCTTC. As protein: CASSGGVEGNEQFF.

This clone was found a few times. The CDR3 protein is CASSVVDSGANVLTF. As DNA, the CDR3 is TGTGCCAGCAGCGTAGTTGACTCCGGGGCCAACGTCCTGACTTTC. The rearrangement joins TRBV9 to TRBJ2-6; no clear D gene. V gave up 0 bases and J gave up 4 bases, with 8 bases separating them. CDR1 is SGDLS and CDR2 is YYNGEE in the germline V gene. This CDR3 region has 15 residues.

The CDR3 DNA reads as TGTGCCAGCAGCTTATGGGCGGGGGCCTACAATGAGCAGTTCTTC. Its translation is CASSLWAGAYNEQFF. The chain has TRBV7-3 and TRBJ2-1; 7 bases align to TRBD2. This CDR3 is 15 amino acids long. With 2 bases clipped from V and 2 bases from J, the junction kept 3 bases outside the gene matches. Germline V lookup: CDR1 SGHTA, CDR2 FQGTGA.